Shown below are 9 T cell receptor beta chains from a single sample sequenced in a study of blood T cell repertoires in COVID-19. Generated by immunoSEQ multiplex PCR, the TCRdb table keeps only in-frame clones and is missing some. The data contain under 85,000 clones, around four fifths of them singletons. The sequencing input was peripheral blood. These receptors were taken from a man older than 75 with active or convalescent COVID-19.

There are a few counts of this clone. The gene calls are TRBV7-7 and TRBJ2-1; 12 bases line up with TRBD2. This CDR3 contains 16 residues. From germline, CDR1 is SSHAT and CDR2 FNYEAQ (reference sequence). After removal of 4 bases from V and 8 bases from J, the junction contained 9 bases not matched to a gene. In DNA form, the CDR3 reads TGTGCCAGCAGCTCCCGACTAGCGGGGGTTGGGGATGAGCAGTTCTTC. It yields the protein CASSSRLAGVGDEQFF.

This chain joins TRBV15 and TRBJ1-5, with 7 positions matching TRBD1. The CDR3 sequence is 16 residues long. CDR1 is LNHNV and CDR2 is YYDKDF in the germline V gene (reference sequence). J gave up 3 bases and V 5 bases, and 10 bases lay outside the gene matches. Here the CDR3 DNA reads TGTGCCACCAGCTTCGGTAGGGGGACAGTCAATCAGCCCCAGCATTTT. Translating gives CATSFGRGTVNQPQHF.

The V call is TRBV27, the J call TRBJ2-6; D gene ambiguous. The CDR3 has 13 amino acids. Germline values: CDR1 MNHEY, CDR2 SMNVEV (reference sequence). Trimming removed 8 bases at V and 0 bases at J, with 5 bases between. CDR3 residues: CASRSSGANVLTF. CDR3 in DNA: TGTGCCAGCCGGAGCTCTGGGGCCAACGTCCTGACTTTC. Full variable domain (missing parts from reference TRBV27 and TRBJ2-6): EAQVTQNPRYLITVTGKKLTVTCSQNMNHEYMSWYRQDPGLGLRQIYYSMNVEVTDKGDVPEGYKVSRKEKRNFPLILESPSPNQTSLYFCASRSSGANVLTFGAGSRLTVL.

V gene TRBV2 combines with J gene TRBJ1-1; D is undetermined. V lost 6 bases to trimming and J lost 3 bases, with 17 bases between them. The germline CDR1 and CDR2 sequences are SNHLY and FYNNEI. The CDR3 loop spans 15 amino acids. This chain's CDR3 is CASSLVQRRDTEAFF. The CDR3 DNA reads as TGTGCCAGCAGCCTCGTGCAGAGGCGGGACACTGAAGCTTTCTTT.

The gene calls are TRBV4-1 and TRBJ2-7; D unresolved. Germline CDR1 is MGHRA and CDR2 is YSYEKL. The CDR3 has 14 amino acids. V gave up 0 bases and J gave up 6 bases, with 12 bases separating them. The CDR3 region is CASSQDLSPGEQYF. The DNA of the CDR3 is TGCGCCAGCAGCCAAGATCTGTCACCCGGCGAGCAGTACTTC.

This sequence joins TRBV9 and TRBJ2-1; the D gene is possibly TRBD1 (5 bases). The V gene's germline CDR1 is SGDLS and CDR2 YYNGEE. V was pared by 0 bases and J by 10 bases, with 11 bases between. This CDR3 comprises 13 residues. CDR3 sequence reads: CASSVGSGYEQFF. CDR3 sequence (DNA): TGTGCCAGCAGCGTAGGATCAGGGTACGAGCAGTTCTTC.

The chain is built from TRBV7-9 and TRBJ2-5; D is possibly TRBD2 (7 bases). Germline CDR1 and CDR2: SEHNR and FQNEAQ (reference sequence). The CDR3 runs 14 residues. Deletions cut 3 bases from V and 4 bases from J, with 12 bases between. The CDR3 DNA reads TGTGCCAGCAGCTTGGCGGGGGCTGGAGAGACCCAGTACTTC. It specifies CASSLAGAGETQYF.

This chain uses TRBV29-1 with TRBJ2-3; 11 nucleotides line up with TRBD1. Trimming took 7 bases from V and 6 from J; bases not matched to a gene: 3. CDR3 length: 12 amino acids. The germline V gene encodes CDR1 SQVTM and CDR2 ANQGSEA. This CDR3 reads CSGGQGADTQYF. The CDR3 coding sequence is TGCAGCGGCGGACAGGGGGCGGATACGCAGTATTTT.

This clone was observed a handful of times. CDR3 nucleotide sequence: TGTGCCAGCAGCTTAGCTGGGGCGGGAGAGCAGTACTTC. Translated, it gives CASSLAGAGEQYF. The gene calls are TRBV7-3 and TRBJ2-7; a weak D match, TRBD2 (6 bases). V lost 2 bases to trimming and J lost 7 bases, with 12 bases between them. The CDR3 consists of 13 residues. Germline-derived CDR1 and CDR2 are SGHTA and FQGTGA.